What follows is one T cell receptor beta chain and its context. The germline V and J ends were trimmed by 3 bases and 5 bases, with 11 bases remaining between them. From germline, CDR1 is GTSNPN and CDR2 SVGIG (reference sequence). The CDR3 totals 13 residues. This specimen belongs to a study of shared clonotypes between healthy human individuals. This table comes from immunoSEQ multiplex PCR, and its TCRdb copy is limited to in-frame clones, with some not included. The table includes hundreds of thousands of clones, less than 85% detected once. This chain connects TRBV30 to TRBJ2-1; tentatively, D is TRBD2 (5 bases). The specimen was memory CD4+ T cells sorted from blood. Subset noted: CD45RA-negative fraction. This TCR was recovered from a woman in her twenties or thirties in good health. The CDR3 DNA sequence: TGTGCCTGGAGGCCGGGGAGTAACAATGAGCAGTTCTTC. Protein sequence: CAWRPGSNNEQFF.